The 9 T cell receptor beta chains listed next were all sequenced from one sample in a study of T cells after yellow fever vaccination (dated by TCRdb to between 2018 and 2021). Library preparation was by 5' RACE. The sequencing machine was an Illumina HiSeq 2500. In-frame beta chains were kept once TCRdb had trimmed the public reads at Q25 with fastp and called clones with MiXCR. Rows matching on CDR3 protein sequence are summarized as one entry with the most common DNA and genes. The table for this sample lists around 610,000 distinct CDR3 sequences; less than 15% of them were counted only once. Jointly, the top ten make up over 11% of the sample. Read against the paper, the sample's treatment or condition label means: live attenuated yellow fever vaccine strain. This specimen consisted of PBMCs, obtained on the day of the yellow fever booster vaccination. The receptor source for this set is a man younger than 45 who received the YFV17D yellow fever vaccine.

The gene calls are TRBV30 and TRBJ2-1, with 8 bases matching TRBD2. Germline V gene lookup returns CDR1 GTSNPN and CDR2 SVGIG (reference sequence). Germline trimming cut 4 bases from V and 4 bases from J; bases unmatched to any gene: 6. The CDR3 spans 14 residues. CDR3 DNA: TGTGCCTGGAACCTAGCGGGCGGTTACAATGAGCAGTTCTTC. This translates into CAWNLAGGYNEQFF.

This clonotype was observed a few times. An end of the junction differs from the germline gene, which may be a read error. The chain uses TRBV6-4 and TRBJ2-7; TRBD1 aligns across 7 bases. Germline V CDR1 and CDR2: MRHNA, SNTAGT. This CDR3 is 9 amino acids long. CDR3 amino acids: CARNTGARF. For the CDR3, the DNA is TGTGCCAGAAACACAGGGGCCCGCTTC.

The rearrangement joins TRBV20-1 to TRBJ2-5; TRBD2 matches 10 bases. Germline loops: CDR1 DFQATT, CDR2 SNEGSKA (reference sequence). This CDR3 has 15 amino acids. With 3 bases clipped from V and 5 bases from J, the junction kept 9 bases outside the gene matches. The CDR3 loop is CSASDSGRAMETQYF. DNA for the CDR3: TGCAGTGCTAGCGACAGCGGGAGGGCCATGGAGACCCAGTACTTC.

V gene TRBV12-3 or TRBV12-4 combines with J gene TRBJ2-5; possibly TRBD1 for D (5 bases). The V end was cut by 6 bases, the J end by 7 bases, with 12 bases between. CDR3 length: 12 residues. The CDR3 here is CASSLNRGTQYF. As DNA, the CDR3 is TGTGCCAGCAGCCTCAATAGGGGGACCCAGTACTTC.

V is TRBV11-2 and J is TRBJ2-4; perhaps TRBD1 as D (6 bases). The CDR3 extends over 14 amino acids. Germline V CDR1 and CDR2: SGHAT, FQNNGV. Deletions cut 4 bases from V and 4 bases from J, with 11 bases between. CDR3 sequence reads: CASSSQGLKNIQYF. CDR3 sequence (DNA): TGTGCCAGCAGCTCGCAGGGGTTAAAAAACATTCAGTACTTC.

This clonotype was seen a handful of times. V usage is TRBV10-3 and J usage is TRBJ2-4; 10 nucleotides match TRBD1. After removal of 6 bases from V and 3 bases from J, the junction contained 8 bases not matched to a gene. CDR3 length: 16 residues. Germline CDR1 reads ENHRY; CDR2 reads SYGVKD. The CDR3 DNA sequence: TGTGCCATCAGCGAAGACAGGGGGCGAGGCAAAAACATTCAGTACTTC. It translates to CAISEDRGRGKNIQYF.

This clonotype came up a few times. CDR3 sequence reads: CASSYWSGTSGTGEQYF. The CDR3 DNA follows: TGTGCCAGCAGTTACTGGTCCGGGACTAGCGGGACGGGCGAGCAGTACTTC. The J gene is TRBJ2-7, the V gene TRBV6-5, with 13 bases identical to TRBD2. In germline, CDR1 is MNHEY, CDR2 SVGAGI. V shed 1 base, J shed 6 bases, and the junction held 9 bases outside the gene matches. This CDR3 has 17 amino acids.

The chain couples TRBV5-1 to TRBJ2-6, with D uncertain. This CDR3 is built from 14 residues. Deletions cut 4 bases from V and 2 bases from J, with 7 bases between. Germline CDR1 SGHRS, CDR2 YFSETQ. The CDR3 reads CASSTLPGANVLTF. CDR3 nucleotides: TGCGCCAGCAGCACGCTGCCTGGGGCCAACGTCCTGACTTTC. The full variable domain, with the rest looked up from reference TRBV5-1 and TRBJ2-6, is KAGVTQTPRYLIKTRGQQVTLSCSPISGHRSVSWYQQTPGQGLQFLFEYFSETQRNKGNFPGRFSGRQFSNSRSEMNVSTLELGDSALYLCASSTLPGANVLTFGAGSRLTVL.

The chain combines TRBV7-2 with TRBJ1-5; D is unresolved. Germline CDR1 is SGHTA and CDR2 is FQGNSA. This CDR3 has 15 residues. Trimming left V 10 bases short and J 0 bases short, with 16 bases between. In DNA, the CDR3 is TGTGCCACCGCCGGCTCAACGTTTAGCAATCAGCCCCAGCATTTT. Translation: CATAGSTFSNQPQHF.